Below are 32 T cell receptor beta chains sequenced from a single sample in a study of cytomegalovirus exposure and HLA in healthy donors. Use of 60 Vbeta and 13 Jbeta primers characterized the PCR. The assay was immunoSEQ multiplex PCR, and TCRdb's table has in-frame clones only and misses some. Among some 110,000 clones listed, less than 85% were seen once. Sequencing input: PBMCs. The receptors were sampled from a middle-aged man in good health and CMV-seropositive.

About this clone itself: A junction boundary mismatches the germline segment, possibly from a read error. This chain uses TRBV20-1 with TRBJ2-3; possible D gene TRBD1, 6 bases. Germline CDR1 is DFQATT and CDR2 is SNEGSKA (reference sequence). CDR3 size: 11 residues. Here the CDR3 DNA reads TGCAGTGCTAGGGTAGCAGGGGATAAGACCTTT. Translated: CSARVAGDKTF.

The CDR3 here is CASSYVQAQETQYF. The CDR3 DNA reads TGTGCCAGCAGTTACGTCCAGGCGCAAGAGACCCAGTACTTC. This rearrangement joins TRBV6-5 to TRBJ2-5; D ambiguous. This CDR3 spans 14 amino acids. V lost 2 bases and J lost 2, with 9 bases in between. Germline CDR1 reads MNHEY; CDR2 reads SVGAGI.

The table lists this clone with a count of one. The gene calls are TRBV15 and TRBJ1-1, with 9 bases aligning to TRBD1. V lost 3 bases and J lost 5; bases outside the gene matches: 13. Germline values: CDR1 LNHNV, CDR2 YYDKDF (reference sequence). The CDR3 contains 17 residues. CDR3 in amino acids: CATSSNRGPEAWTEAFF. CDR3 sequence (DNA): TGTGCCACCAGCAGTAACAGGGGGCCAGAAGCTTGGACTGAAGCTTTCTTT.

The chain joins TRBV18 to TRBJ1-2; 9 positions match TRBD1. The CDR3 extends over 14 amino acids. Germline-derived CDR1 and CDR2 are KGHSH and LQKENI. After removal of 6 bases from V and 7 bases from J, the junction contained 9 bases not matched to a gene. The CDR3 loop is CASSKLDRGSGYTF. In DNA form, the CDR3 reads TGTGCCAGCTCGAAACTCGACAGGGGGAGTGGCTACACCTTC.

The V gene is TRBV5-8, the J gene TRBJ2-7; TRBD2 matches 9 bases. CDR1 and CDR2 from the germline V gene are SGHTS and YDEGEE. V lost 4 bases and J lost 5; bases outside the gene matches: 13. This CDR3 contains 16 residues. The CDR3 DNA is TGTGCCAGCAGCCCCGGACTAGCGCTATCCACAAACGAGCAGTACTTC. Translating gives CASSPGLALSTNEQYF. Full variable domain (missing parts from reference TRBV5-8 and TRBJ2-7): EAGVTQSPTHLIKTRGQQATLRCSPISGHTSVYWYQQALGLGLQFLLWYDEGEERNRGNFPPRFSGRQFPNYSSELNVNALELEDSALYLCASSPGLALSTNEQYFGPGTRLTVT.

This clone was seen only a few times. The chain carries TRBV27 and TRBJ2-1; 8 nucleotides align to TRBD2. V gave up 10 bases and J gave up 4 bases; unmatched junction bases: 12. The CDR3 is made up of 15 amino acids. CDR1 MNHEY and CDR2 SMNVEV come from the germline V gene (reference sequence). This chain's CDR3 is CATSPGTSSYNEQFF. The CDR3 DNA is TGTGCCACAAGCCCCGGGACTAGTTCGTACAATGAGCAGTTCTTC.

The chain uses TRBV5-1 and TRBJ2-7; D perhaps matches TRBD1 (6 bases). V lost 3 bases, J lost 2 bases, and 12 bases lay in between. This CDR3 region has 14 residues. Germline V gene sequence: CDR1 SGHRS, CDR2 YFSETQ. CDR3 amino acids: CASSWGTPPYEQYF. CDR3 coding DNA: TGCGCCAGCAGCTGGGGGACACCTCCCTACGAGCAGTACTTC.

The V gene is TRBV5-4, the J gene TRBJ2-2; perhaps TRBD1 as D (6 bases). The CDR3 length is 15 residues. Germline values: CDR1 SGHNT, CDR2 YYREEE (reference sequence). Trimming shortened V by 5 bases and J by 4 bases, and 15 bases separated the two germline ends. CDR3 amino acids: CASRVTGIITGELFF. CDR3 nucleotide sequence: TGTGCCAGCAGGGTAACAGGGATTATCACCGGGGAGCTGTTTTTT. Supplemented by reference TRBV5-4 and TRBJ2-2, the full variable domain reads ETGVTQSPTHLIKTRGQQVTLRCSSQSGHNTVSWYQQALGQGPQFIFQYYREEENGRGNFPPRFSGLQFPNYSSELNVNALELDDSALYLCASRVTGIITGELFFGEGSRLTVL.

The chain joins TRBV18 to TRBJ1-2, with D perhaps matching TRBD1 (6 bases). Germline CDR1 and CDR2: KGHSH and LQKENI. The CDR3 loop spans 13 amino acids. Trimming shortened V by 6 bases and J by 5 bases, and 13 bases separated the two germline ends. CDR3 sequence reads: CASSPQDRYGYTF. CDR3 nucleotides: TGTGCCAGCTCGCCCCAGGACAGATATGGCTACACCTTC.

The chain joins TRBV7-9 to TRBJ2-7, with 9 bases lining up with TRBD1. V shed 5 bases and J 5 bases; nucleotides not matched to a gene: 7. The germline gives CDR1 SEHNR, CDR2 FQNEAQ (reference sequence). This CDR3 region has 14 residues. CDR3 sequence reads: CASSGDREVHEQYF. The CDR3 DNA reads TGTGCCAGCAGCGGGGACAGGGAAGTGCACGAGCAGTACTTC.

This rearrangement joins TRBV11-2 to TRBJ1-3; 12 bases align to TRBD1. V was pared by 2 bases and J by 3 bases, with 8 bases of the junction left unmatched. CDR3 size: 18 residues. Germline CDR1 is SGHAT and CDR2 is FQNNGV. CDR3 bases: TGTGCCAGCAGCTTACGAAGTGGGACAGGGGGCGATGGAAACACCATATATTTT. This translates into CASSLRSGTGGDGNTIYF.

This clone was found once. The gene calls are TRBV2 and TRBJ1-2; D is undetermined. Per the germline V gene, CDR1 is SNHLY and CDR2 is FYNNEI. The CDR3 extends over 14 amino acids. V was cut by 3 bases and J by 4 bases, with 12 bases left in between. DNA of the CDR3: TGTGCCAGCAGTGATACCTTAGGAGGCTATGGCTACACCTTC. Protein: CASSDTLGGYGYTF.

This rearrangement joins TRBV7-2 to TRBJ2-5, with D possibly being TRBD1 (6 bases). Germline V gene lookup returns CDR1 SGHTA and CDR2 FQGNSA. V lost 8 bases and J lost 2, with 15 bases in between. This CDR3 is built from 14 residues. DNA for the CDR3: TGTGCCAGCGAGGGGTTCAGGGGACAAGAGACCCAGTACTTC. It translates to CASEGFRGQETQYF. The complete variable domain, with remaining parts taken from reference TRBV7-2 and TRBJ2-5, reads GAGVSQSPSNKVTEKGKDVELRCDPISGHTALYWYRQSLGQGLEFLIYFQGNSAPDKSGLPSDRFSAERTGGSVSTLTIQRTQQEDSAVYLCASEGFRGQETQYFGPGTRLLVL.

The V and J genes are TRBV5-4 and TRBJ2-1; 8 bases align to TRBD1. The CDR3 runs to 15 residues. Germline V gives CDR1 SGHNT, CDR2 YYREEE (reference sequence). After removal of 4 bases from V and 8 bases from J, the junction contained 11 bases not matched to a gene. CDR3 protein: CASSHAGQGGYEQFF. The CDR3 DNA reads TGTGCCAGCAGCCATGCCGGACAGGGCGGGTATGAGCAGTTCTTC.

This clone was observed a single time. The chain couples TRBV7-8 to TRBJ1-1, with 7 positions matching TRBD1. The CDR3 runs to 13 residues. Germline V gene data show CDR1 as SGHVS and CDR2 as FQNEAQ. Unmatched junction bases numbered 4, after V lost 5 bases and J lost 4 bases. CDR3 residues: CASSGPGGTEAFF. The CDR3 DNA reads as TGTGCCAGCAGCGGACCAGGGGGCACTGAAGCTTTCTTT. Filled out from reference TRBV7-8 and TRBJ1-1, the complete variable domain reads GAGVSQSPRYKVAKRGQDVALRCDPISGHVSLFWYQQALGQGPEFLTYFQNEAQLDKSGLPSDRFFAERPEGSVSTLKIQRTQQEDSAVYLCASSGPGGTEAFFGQGTRLTVV.

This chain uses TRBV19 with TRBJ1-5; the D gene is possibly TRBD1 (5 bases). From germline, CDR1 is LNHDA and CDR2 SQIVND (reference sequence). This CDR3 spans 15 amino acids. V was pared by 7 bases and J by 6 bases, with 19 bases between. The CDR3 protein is CASTLTDGVSQPQHF. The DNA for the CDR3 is TGTGCCAGTACCTTGACAGACGGAGTCAGTCAGCCCCAGCATTTT.

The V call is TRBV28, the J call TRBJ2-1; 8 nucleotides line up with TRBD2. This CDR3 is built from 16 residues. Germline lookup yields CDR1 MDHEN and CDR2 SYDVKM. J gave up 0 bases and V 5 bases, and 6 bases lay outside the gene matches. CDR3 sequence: CASSAFLAGSYNEQFF. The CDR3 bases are TGTGCCAGCAGTGCCTTCCTAGCGGGCTCCTACAATGAGCAGTTCTTC.

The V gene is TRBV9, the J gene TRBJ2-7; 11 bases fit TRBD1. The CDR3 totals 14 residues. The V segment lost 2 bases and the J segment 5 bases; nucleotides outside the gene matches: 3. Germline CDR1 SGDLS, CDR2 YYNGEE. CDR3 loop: CASSVGQGVDEQYF. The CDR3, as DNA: TGTGCCAGCAGCGTGGGACAGGGGGTCGACGAGCAGTACTTC.

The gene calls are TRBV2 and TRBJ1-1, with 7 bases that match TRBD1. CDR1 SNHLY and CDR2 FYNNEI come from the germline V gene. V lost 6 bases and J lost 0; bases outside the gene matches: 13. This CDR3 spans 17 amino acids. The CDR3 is CASRERGPPLMNTEAFF. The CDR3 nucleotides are TGTGCCAGCAGGGAGAGGGGGCCACCACTTATGAACACTGAAGCTTTCTTT.

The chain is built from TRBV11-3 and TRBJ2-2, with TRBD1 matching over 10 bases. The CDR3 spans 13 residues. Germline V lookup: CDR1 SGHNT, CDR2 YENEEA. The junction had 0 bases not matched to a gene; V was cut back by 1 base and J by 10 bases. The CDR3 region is CASSLGQGAELFF. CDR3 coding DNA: TGTGCCAGCAGCTTAGGACAGGGGGCGGAGCTGTTTTTT.

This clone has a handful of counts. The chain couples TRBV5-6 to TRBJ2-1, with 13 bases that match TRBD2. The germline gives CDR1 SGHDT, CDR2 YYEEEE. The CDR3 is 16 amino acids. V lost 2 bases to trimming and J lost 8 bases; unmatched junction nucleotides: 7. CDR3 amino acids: CASSLGLAGAVDEQFF. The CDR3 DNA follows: TGTGCCAGCAGCTTAGGACTAGCGGGAGCGGTGGATGAGCAGTTCTTC.

CDR3 region: CASSLEAGGRNNEQFF. CDR3 coding DNA: TGTGCCAGCAGCTTAGAGGCGGGGGGGCGGAACAATGAGCAGTTCTTC. This chain connects TRBV13 to TRBJ2-1; TRBD2 agrees at 9 bases. The J segment lost 5 bases and the V segment lost 1 base, leaving 6 bases of the junction unmatched. The length of the CDR3 is 16 residues. The germline V gene encodes CDR1 PRHDT and CDR2 FYEKMQ (reference sequence).

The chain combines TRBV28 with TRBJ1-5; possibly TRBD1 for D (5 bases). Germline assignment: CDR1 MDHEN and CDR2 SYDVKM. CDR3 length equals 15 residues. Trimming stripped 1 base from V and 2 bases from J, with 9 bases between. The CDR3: CASSLLGGGNQPQHF. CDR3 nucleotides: TGTGCCAGCAGTTTATTGGGAGGGGGCAATCAGCCCCAGCATTTT.

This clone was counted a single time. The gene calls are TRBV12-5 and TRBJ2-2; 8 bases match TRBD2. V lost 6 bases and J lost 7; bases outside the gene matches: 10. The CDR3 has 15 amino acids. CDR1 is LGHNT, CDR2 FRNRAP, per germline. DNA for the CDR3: TGTGCTAGTGGCCCCGGGACTAGTGAAGGCGGGGAGCTGTTTTTT. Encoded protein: CASGPGTSEGGELFF.

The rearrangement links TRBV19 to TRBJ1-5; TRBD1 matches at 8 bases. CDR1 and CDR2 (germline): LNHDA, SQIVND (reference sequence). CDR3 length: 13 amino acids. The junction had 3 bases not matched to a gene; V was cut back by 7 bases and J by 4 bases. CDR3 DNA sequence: TGTGCCAGTATAGACAGGGGTAATCAGCCCCAGCATTTT. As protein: CASIDRGNQPQHF.

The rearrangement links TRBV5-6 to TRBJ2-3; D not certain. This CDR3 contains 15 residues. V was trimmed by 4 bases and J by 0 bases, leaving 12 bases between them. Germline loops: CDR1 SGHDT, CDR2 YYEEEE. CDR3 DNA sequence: TGTGCCAGCAGCATAACACATACCAGCACAGATACGCAGTATTTT. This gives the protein CASSITHTSTDTQYF.

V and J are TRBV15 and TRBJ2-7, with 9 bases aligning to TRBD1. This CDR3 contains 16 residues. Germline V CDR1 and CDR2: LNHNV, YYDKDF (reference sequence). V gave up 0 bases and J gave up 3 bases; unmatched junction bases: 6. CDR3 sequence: CATSRDRGTGRYEQYF. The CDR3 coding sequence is TGTGCCACCAGCAGAGATCGAGGGACAGGGCGCTACGAGCAGTACTTC.

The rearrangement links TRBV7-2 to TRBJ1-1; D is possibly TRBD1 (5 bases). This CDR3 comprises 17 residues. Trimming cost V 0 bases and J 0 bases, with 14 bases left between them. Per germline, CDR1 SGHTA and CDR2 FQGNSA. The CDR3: CASSLAGAQLMNTEAFF. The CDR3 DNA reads TGTGCCAGCAGCTTAGCAGGGGCCCAGCTCATGAACACTGAAGCTTTCTTT.

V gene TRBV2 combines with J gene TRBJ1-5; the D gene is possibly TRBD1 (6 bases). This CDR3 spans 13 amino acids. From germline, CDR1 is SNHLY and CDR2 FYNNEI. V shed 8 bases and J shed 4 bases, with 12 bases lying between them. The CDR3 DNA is TGTGCCAGCGTAGGACAGTTAAATCAGCCCCAGCATTTT. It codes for CASVGQLNQPQHF.

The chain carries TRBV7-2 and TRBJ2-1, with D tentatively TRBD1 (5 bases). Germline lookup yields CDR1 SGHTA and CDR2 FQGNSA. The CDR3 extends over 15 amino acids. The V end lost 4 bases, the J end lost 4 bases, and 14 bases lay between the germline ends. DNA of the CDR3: TGTGCCAGCAGCTCCCTTGACAGCGTTTACAATGAGCAGTTCTTC. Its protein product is CASSSLDSVYNEQFF.

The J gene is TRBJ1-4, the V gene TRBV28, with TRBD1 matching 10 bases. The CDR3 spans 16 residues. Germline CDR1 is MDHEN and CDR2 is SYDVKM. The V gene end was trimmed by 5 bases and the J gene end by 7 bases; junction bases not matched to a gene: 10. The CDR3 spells CASSVPGQGRGEKLFF. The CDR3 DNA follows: TGTGCCAGCAGTGTCCCGGGACAGGGGAGAGGTGAAAAACTGTTTTTT. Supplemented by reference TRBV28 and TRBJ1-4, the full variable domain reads DVKVTQSSRYLVKRTGEKVFLECVQDMDHENMFWYRQDPGLGLRLIYFSYDVKMKEKGDIPEGYSVSREKKERFSLILESASTNQTSMYLCASSVPGQGRGEKLFFGSGTQLSVL.

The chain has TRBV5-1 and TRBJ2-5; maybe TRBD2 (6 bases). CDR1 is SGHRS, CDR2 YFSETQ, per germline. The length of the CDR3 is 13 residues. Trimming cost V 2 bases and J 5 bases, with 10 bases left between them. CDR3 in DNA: TGCGCCAGCAGCTTAGGGGCGGGGGAGACCCAGTACTTC. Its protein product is CASSLGAGETQYF. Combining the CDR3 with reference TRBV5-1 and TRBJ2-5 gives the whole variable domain KAGVTQTPRYLIKTRGQQVTLSCSPISGHRSVSWYQQTPGQGLQFLFEYFSETQRNKGNFPGRFSGRQFSNSRSEMNVSTLELGDSALYLCASSLGAGETQYFGPGTRLLVL.